A single sample gave rise to the 5 T cell receptor beta chains below, sequenced in a study of human T cells and chemical hapten exposure. TCRdb reanalysed the RACE reads using MiXCR and keeps one entry per CDR3 protein. The sample includes about 160,000 distinct CDR3 sequences, 28% of them seen just once. The time point denotes: patch test 3, about 24 weeks after DPC sensitization. The treatment here: therapeutic diphenylcyclopropenone sensitization with weekly scalp DPC. Sequenced here: whole blood, sampled in connection with sensitization to the hapten diphenylcyclopropenone (DPC). The receptors here all came from a woman in her late teens or twenties with alopecia areata. Some clones in this sample may be carry-over from other donors' samples.

V usage is TRBV7-9 and J usage is TRBJ1-2; D not resolved. The CDR3 consists of 14 residues. Looked up from germline, CDR1 is SEHNR and CDR2 is FQNEAQ (reference sequence). Trimming removed 4 bases from V and 6 bases from J, with 15 bases in between. The CDR3 region has the DNA TGTGCCAGCAGCTACGACACTACGATTGATGGCTACACCTTC. It encodes CASSYDTTIDGYTF.

This clonotype was seen only a few times. This sequence joins TRBV25-1 and TRBJ2-1; the match to TRBD1 covers 7 bases. V shed 1 base and J 5 bases; nucleotides not matched to a gene: 5. The CDR3 loop spans 15 amino acids. In germline, CDR1 is MGHDK, CDR2 SYGVNS. The CDR3 protein is CASSESGQIDNEQFF. In nucleotides, the CDR3 is TGTGCCAGCAGTGAATCGGGACAGATCGACAATGAGCAGTTCTTC.

V gene TRBV20-1 combines with J gene TRBJ2-1; D is possibly TRBD2 (5 bases). CDR3 length equals 13 residues. With 5 bases removed from V and 2 bases from J, the gap between germline ends came to 10 bases. The germline gives CDR1 DFQATT, CDR2 SNEGSKA (reference sequence). The CDR3 DNA reads TGCAGTGCTCAGGACTTCACCTACAATGAGCAGTTCTTC. This gives the protein CSAQDFTYNEQFF.

The chain uses TRBV4-3 and TRBJ2-7, with D possibly matching TRBD1 (5 bases). The V gene's germline CDR1 is LGHNA and CDR2 YSLEER. There are 14 residues in the CDR3. Trimming took 0 bases from V and 2 from J, leaving 8 bases between them. CDR3 in amino acids: CASSQDTGAYEQYF. The CDR3 nucleotides are TGCGCCAGCAGCCAAGATACAGGCGCCTACGAGCAGTACTTC.

The gene calls are TRBV29-1 and TRBJ2-1; 9 nucleotides line up with TRBD1. Trimming took 6 bases from V and 6 from J; bases not matched to a gene: 6. The CDR3 runs 13 residues. CDR1 is SQVTM and CDR2 is ANQGSEA in the germline V gene. The DNA of the CDR3 is TGCAGCGTGAGGGACAGGGCCGGCAATGAGCAGTTCTTC. Its protein product is CSVRDRAGNEQFF.